This T cell receptor beta chain was identified in a study of blood T cell repertoires in COVID-19. Study details: The origin of the acute and convalescent COVID-19 samples was the United States, Italy and Spain.

Generated by immunoSEQ multiplex PCR, the TCRdb table keeps only in-frame clones and is missing some. The repertoire consists of about 140,000 clones, with about 83% occurring once and the leading ten covering more than 1.5%. The CDR3 is 14 amino acids. Germline V CDR1 and CDR2: MDHEN, SYDVKM. Trimming removed 3 bases from V and 8 bases from J; junction bases left unmatched: 8. The gene calls are TRBV28 and TRBJ1-2, with TRBD1 matching 8 bases. The sequenced sample was peripheral blood. The sequence derives from a human donor in a cohort sampled during active COVID-19. This CDR3 reads CASSFPDRGGGYTF. CDR3 sequence (DNA): TGTGCCAGCAGTTTTCCCGACAGGGGAGGCGGCTACACCTTC.